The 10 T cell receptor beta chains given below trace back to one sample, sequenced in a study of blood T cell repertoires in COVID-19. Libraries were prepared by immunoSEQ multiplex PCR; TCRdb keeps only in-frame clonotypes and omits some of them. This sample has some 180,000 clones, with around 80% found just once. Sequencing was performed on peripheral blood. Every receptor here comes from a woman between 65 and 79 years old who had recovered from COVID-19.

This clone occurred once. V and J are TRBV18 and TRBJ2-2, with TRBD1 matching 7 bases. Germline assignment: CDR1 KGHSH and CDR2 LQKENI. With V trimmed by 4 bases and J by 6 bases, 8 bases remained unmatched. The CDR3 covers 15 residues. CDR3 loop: CASSRDQGVAGELFF. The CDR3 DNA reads TGTGCCAGCTCACGGGACCAGGGGGTCGCCGGGGAGCTGTTTTTT.

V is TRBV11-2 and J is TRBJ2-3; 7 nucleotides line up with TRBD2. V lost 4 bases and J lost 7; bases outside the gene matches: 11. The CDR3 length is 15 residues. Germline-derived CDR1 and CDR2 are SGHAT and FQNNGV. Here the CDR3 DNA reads TGTGCCAGCAGCTCTCGGACTAGTCGGCCTCATACGCAGTATTTT. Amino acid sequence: CASSSRTSRPHTQYF.

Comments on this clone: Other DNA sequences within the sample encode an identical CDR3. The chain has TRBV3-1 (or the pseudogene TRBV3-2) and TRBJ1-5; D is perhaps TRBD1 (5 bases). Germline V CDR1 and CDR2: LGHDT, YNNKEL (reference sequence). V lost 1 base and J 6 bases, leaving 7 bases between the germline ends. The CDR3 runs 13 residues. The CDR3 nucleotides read TGTGCCAGCAGCCAAGGGGGGGGTCAGCCCCAGCATTTT. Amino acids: CASSQGGGQPQHF.

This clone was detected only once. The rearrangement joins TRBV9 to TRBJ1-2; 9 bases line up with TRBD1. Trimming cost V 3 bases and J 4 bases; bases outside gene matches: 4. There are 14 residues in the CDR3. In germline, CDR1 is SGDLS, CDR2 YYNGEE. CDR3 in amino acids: CASSARTGAYGYTF. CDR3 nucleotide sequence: TGTGCCAGCAGCGCCCGGACAGGGGCCTATGGCTACACCTTC.

Here the CDR3 DNA reads TGTGCCAGCAGCTTACAGCCGGGAGATCGGGAGACCCAGTACTTC. Translation: CASSLQPGDRETQYF. This chain connects TRBV7-3 to TRBJ2-5, with TRBD2 as a possible D gene (6 bases). Trimming cost V 2 bases and J 5 bases, with 15 bases left between them. Germline V lookup: CDR1 SGHTA, CDR2 FQGTGA. CDR3 length: 15 residues.

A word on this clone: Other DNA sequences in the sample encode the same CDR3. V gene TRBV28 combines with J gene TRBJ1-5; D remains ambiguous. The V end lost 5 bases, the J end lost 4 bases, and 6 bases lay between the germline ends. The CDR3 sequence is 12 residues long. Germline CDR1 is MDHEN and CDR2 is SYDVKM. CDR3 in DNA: TGTGCCAGCAGTACCCTAAATCAGCCCCAGCATTTT. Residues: CASSTLNQPQHF. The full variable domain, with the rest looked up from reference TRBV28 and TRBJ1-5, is DVKVTQSSRYLVKRTGEKVFLECVQDMDHENMFWYRQDPGLGLRLIYFSYDVKMKEKGDIPEGYSVSREKKERFSLILESASTNQTSMYLCASSTLNQPQHFGDGTRLSIL.

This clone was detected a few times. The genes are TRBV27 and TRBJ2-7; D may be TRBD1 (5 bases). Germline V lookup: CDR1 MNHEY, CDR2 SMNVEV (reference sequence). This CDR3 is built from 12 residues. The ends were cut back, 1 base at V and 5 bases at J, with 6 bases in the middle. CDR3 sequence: CASSLLGDEQYF. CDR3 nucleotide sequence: TGTGCCAGCAGTTTATTAGGGGACGAGCAGTACTTC.

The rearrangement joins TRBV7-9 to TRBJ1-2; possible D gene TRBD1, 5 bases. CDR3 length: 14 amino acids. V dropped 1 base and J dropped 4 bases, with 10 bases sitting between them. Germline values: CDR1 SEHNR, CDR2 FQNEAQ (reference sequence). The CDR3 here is CASSLGGRTYGYTF. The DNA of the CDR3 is TGTGCCAGCAGCTTAGGGGGCCGGACCTATGGCTACACCTTC.

CDR3 sequence (DNA): TGTGCCAGCAGCCCGAACGGGGCGGGAGGGTCTGGCAATGAGCAGTTCTTC. Its protein product is CASSPNGAGGSGNEQFF. V and J are TRBV28 and TRBJ2-1, with 9 bases fitting TRBD2. CDR3 length: 17 residues. J gave up 6 bases and V 6 bases, and 15 bases lay outside the gene matches. Germline loops: CDR1 MDHEN, CDR2 SYDVKM. Supplemented by reference TRBV28 and TRBJ2-1, the full variable domain reads DVKVTQSSRYLVKRTGEKVFLECVQDMDHENMFWYRQDPGLGLRLIYFSYDVKMKEKGDIPEGYSVSREKKERFSLILESASTNQTSMYLCASSPNGAGGSGNEQFFGPGTRLTVL.

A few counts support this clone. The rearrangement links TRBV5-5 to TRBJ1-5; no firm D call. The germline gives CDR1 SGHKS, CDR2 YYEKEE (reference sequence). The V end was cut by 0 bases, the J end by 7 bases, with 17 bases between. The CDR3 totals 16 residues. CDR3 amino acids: CASSLAGTGVRQPQHF. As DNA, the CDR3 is TGTGCCAGCAGCTTGGCCGGCACCGGAGTTAGGCAGCCCCAGCATTTT.